These 3 T cell receptor beta chains came from one sample sequenced in a study of OX40 agonist ivuxolimab in advanced cancers. The table came from immunoSEQ multiplex PCR; TCRdb's copy has only in-frame clones and leaves some out. The profile shows tens of thousands of clones, roughly 91% of them singletons. This material consisted of CD4+ or CD8+ T cells sorted from blood, taken in a trial of the OX40 agonist ivuxolimab. The source of these receptors is an adult with an advanced solid tumor such as melanoma, head and neck, liver or kidney cancer.

This clone was observed once. The chain couples TRBV5-1 to TRBJ2-3; 7 bases are a match to TRBD2. CDR3 length: 15 residues. The germline V gene encodes CDR1 SGHRS and CDR2 YFSETQ. The ends lost 0 bases at V and 0 bases at J; junction bases unmatched: 1. The CDR3 loop reads CASSLAGGSTDTQYF. The CDR3 DNA is TGCGCCAGCAGCTTGGCGGGAGGAAGCACAGATACGCAGTATTTT.

CDR3 sequence (DNA): TGTGCCAGCAGTTTCACCGGGACAGCGTGGGGTCAGCCCCAGCATTTT. It translates to CASSFTGTAWGQPQHF. The chain uses TRBV28 and TRBJ1-5; 7 nucleotides line up with TRBD1. Germline V gene sequence: CDR1 MDHEN, CDR2 SYDVKM. Trimming removed 3 bases from V and 6 bases from J; junction bases left unmatched: 11. This CDR3 has 16 amino acids. Using reference TRBV28 and TRBJ1-5 for the parts outside the CDR3, the full variable domain is DVKVTQSSRYLVKRTGEKVFLECVQDMDHENMFWYRQDPGLGLRLIYFSYDVKMKEKGDIPEGYSVSREKKERFSLILESASTNQTSMYLCASSFTGTAWGQPQHFGDGTRLSIL.

This clone was detected a few times. The rearrangement joins TRBV18 to TRBJ1-1; D gene unclear. Trimming took 0 bases from V and 1 from J, leaving 6 bases between them. The CDR3 length is 14 residues. Germline-derived CDR1 and CDR2 are KGHSH and LQKENI. CDR3 in DNA: TGTGCCAGCTCACCACCCCCGACGAACACTGAAGCTTTCTTT. Amino acid sequence: CASSPPPTNTEAFF.